This T cell receptor (beta chain) was sequenced during a study of siplizumab effects on memory and regulatory T cells. General study findings and limits: No assignable naive or memory phenotype existed for roughly 80-96% of proliferating CD4+ or CD8+ clones.

The assay was immunoSEQ multiplex PCR, and TCRdb's table has in-frame clones only and misses some. Of some 75,000 clones detected, 85% to 95% appear once; the ten largest clones hold over 4%. The J segment lost 7 bases and the V segment lost 0 bases, leaving 11 bases of the junction unmatched. The CDR3 sequence is 16 residues long. From germline, CDR1 is SNHLY and CDR2 FYNNEI. As for this clone: Its target is unknown.

The sample comprised CD8+ T cells sorted from blood. This receptor was taken from a human donor in good health. This sequence joins TRBV2 and TRBJ2-7; TRBD1 matches at 8 bases. CDR3 region: CASSEALGDRSWEQYF. The CDR3 region has the DNA TGTGCCAGCAGTGAAGCGCTTGGGGACAGGTCGTGGGAGCAGTACTTC.